The rows below give T cell receptor beta chains drawn from one sample of a study of shared clonotypes between healthy human individuals. Measured with immunoSEQ multiplex PCR; TCRdb has only the in-frame clones, and not every one. The repertoire holds some 510,000 clones, with 79% as singletons. Sequenced material: PBMCs. These receptors were obtained from a woman aged 40-49 years in good health. Some clones in this sample may be carry-over from other donors' samples. Each CDR3 is given with its conserved first and last residue. The order of the fields is D gene, V gene, CDR3 protein. A D gene is named only where the DNA matches it firmly.

D: NA; V: TRBV28; CDR3: CASSLGLAATEAFF
D: TRBD1; V: TRBV9; CDR3: CASSPIQGDNYGYTF
D: NA; V: TRBV30; CDR3: CAWSAIGNEQYF
D: NA; V: TRBV7-2; CDR3: CASSLAPPPYEQYF
D: NA; V: TRBV6-5; CDR3: CASSYSTDYEQYF
D: NA; V: TRBV28; CDR3: CASSQSYRDNRLEQYF
D: TRBD1; V: TRBV28; CDR3: CASSSMDRGSYNEQFF
D: NA; V: TRBV7-9; CDR3: CASSLGDTTDTQYF
D: TRBD2; V: TRBV7-9; CDR3: CASSQTSYEQYF
D: TRBD1; V: TRBV28; CDR3: CASSPWTGGGEQFF
D: TRBD1; V: TRBV18; CDR3: CASSRGQGTNTEAFF
D: TRBD1; V: TRBV5-6; CDR3: CASSLGQGASEQYF
D: NA; V: TRBV7-9; CDR3: CASSPTRYNEQFF
D: TRBD1; V: TRBV14; CDR3: CASSQDIGGDEQYF
D: NA; V: TRBV11-3; CDR3: CASSPDYRGGFPYEQYF
D: NA; V: TRBV7-6; CDR3: CASSNVGGYSYNEQFF
D: NA; V: TRBV30; CDR3: CAWSLGGLRNTIYF
D: TRBD1; V: TRBV5-6; CDR3: CASSPPGQDQPQHF
D: NA; V: TRBV28; CDR3: CASSFPWGGGEGTDTQYF
D: NA; V: TRBV18; CDR3: CASSPPSSQGLVQPQHF
D: TRBD2; V: TRBV4-1; CDR3: CASSQLAGDYNEQFF
D: TRBD2; V: TRBV6-5; CDR3: CASSKLAGSYNEQFF
D: TRBD2; V: TRBV4-2; CDR3: CASSKTSGSFDTQYF
D: TRBD1; V: TRBV5-1; CDR3: CATGARDRGFSGNTIYF